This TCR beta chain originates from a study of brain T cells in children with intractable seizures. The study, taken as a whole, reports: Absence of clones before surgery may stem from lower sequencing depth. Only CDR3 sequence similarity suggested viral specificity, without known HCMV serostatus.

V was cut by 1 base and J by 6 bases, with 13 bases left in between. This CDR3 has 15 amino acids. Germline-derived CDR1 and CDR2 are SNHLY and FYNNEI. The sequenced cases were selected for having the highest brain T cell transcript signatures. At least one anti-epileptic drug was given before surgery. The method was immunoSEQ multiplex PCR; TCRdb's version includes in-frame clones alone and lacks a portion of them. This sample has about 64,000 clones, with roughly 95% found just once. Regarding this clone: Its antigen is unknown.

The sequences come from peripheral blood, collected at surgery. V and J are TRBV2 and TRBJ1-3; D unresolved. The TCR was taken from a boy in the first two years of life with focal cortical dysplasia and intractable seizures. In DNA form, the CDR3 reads TGTGCCAGCAGTGAAGGGCCAGCTTCGCTAAACACCATATATTTT. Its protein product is CASSEGPASLNTIYF.